This TCR beta chain was retrieved from a study of prognosis after radiotherapy for stage I lung cancer. Starting from genomic DNA, TCR beta CDR3 was amplified through two-round multiplex PCR. Round-one PCR had primers specific to each TRBV and TRBJ gene. One entry per CDR3 protein, called by TCRdb with MiXCR from the multiplex PCR reads. The sample holds 15,000 to 20,000 distinct CDR3 sequences, 26% seen once. Overall study results and limits: The number of unique TCR clones went down after stereotactic body radiation therapy, with a median of approximately 9,100 versus 7,200. Post-therapy Shannon entropy was lower in patients developing distant metastases following stereotactic body radiation therapy.

This clonotype came up many times. Antigen unknown. Germline CDR1 LNHDA, CDR2 SQIVND (reference sequence). V was clipped by 4 bases and J by 4 bases; unmatched bases: 2. The CDR3 extends over 14 amino acids. The sequence derives from a donor over 45 with non-small cell lung cancer. Sequenced here: PBMCs, sampled before or after stereotactic body radiation therapy (not recorded which). V and J are TRBV19 and TRBJ2-1, with TRBD1 identical over 9 bases. The CDR3 DNA sequence: TGTGCCAGTAGTAAGGACAGGGGTTACAATGAGCAGTTCTTC. Translation gives CASSKDRGYNEQFF.